The 28 T cell receptor beta chains given below trace back to one sample, sequenced in a study of early T cells in non-severe SARS-CoV-2 infection. MiXCR, run by TCRdb on the 5' RACE reads, gives a single entry per CDR3 protein. The table has 60,000 or so distinct CDR3 sequences, 10% to 12% seen once. Material: whole blood. These TCRs come from an adult who was a healthcare worker with PCR-confirmed SARS-CoV-2 infection or an uninfected control (not recorded which).

The chain employs TRBV11-2 and TRBJ2-5; no definite D call. Germline CDR1 and CDR2: SGHAT and FQNNGV. V lost 2 bases, J lost 1 base, and 2 bases lay in between. The CDR3 is made up of 12 amino acids. The CDR3 here is CASSLTQETQYF. The CDR3 DNA sequence: TGTGCCAGCAGCTTAACCCAAGAGACCCAGTACTTC. The whole variable domain, filled in from reference TRBV11-2 and TRBJ2-5, reads EAGVAQSPRYKIIEKRQSVAFWCNPISGHATLYWYQQILGQGPKLLIQFQNNGVVDDSQLPKDRFSAERLKGVDSTLKIQPAKLEDSAVYLCASSLTQETQYFGPGTRLLVL.

This clonotype showed up just a few times. The chain joins TRBV30 to TRBJ1-2; D gene unclear. The CDR3 length is 13 residues. V lost 2 bases and J 1 base, leaving 8 bases between the germline ends. Germline CDR1 is GTSNPN and CDR2 is SVGIG (reference sequence). DNA for the CDR3: TGTGCCTGGAGTAAAGAACTTAACTATGGCTACACCTTC. Translation: CAWSKELNYGYTF.

V and J are TRBV29-1 and TRBJ2-4; D call uncertain. The CDR3 has 12 amino acids. Trimming took off 7 bases at V and 5 bases at J, with 12 bases between the two ends. Looked up from germline, CDR1 is SQVTM and CDR2 is ANQGSEA. In nucleotides, the CDR3 is TGCAGCGCCAGTCCCTATGAAAACATTCAGTACTTC. Amino acid sequence: CSASPYENIQYF.

The chain has TRBV28 and TRBJ1-3; D might be TRBD1 (5 bases). This CDR3 is 16 amino acids long. The germline V gene encodes CDR1 MDHEN and CDR2 SYDVKM. Trimming left V 6 bases short and J 0 bases short, with 15 bases between. DNA for the CDR3: TGTGCCAGCAGAACTCCCGGTCAGGGCTCTGGAAACACCATATATTTT. Amino acids: CASRTPGQGSGNTIYF.

This clonotype was recorded at least ten times. This chain links TRBV7-3 with TRBJ1-1; D is unclear. V was pared by 5 bases and J by 4 bases, with 11 bases between. The V gene's germline CDR1 is SGHTA and CDR2 FQGTGA. This CDR3 spans 13 amino acids. In nucleotides, the CDR3 is TGTGCCAGCAGCCCACCCGGAATCACTGAAGCTTTCTTT. It encodes CASSPPGITEAFF.

This clonotype has a handful of counts. The V gene is TRBV6-6, the J gene TRBJ2-5, with TRBD1 as a possible D gene (6 bases). The CDR3 sequence is 11 residues long. The V gene lost 5 bases and the J gene lost 9 bases, with 10 bases spanning the gap. Germline CDR1 MNHNY, CDR2 SVGAGI (reference sequence). This chain's CDR3 is CASSGTGPQYF. In DNA form, the CDR3 reads TGTGCCAGCAGTGGTACAGGGCCCCAGTACTTC.

The genes are TRBV6-2 or TRBV6-3 and TRBJ2-7; D is possibly TRBD1 (6 bases). Trimming cost V 7 bases and J 0 bases, with 13 bases left between them. The germline V gene encodes CDR1 MNHEY and CDR2 SVGEGT. There are 14 residues in the CDR3. This CDR3 is CASTGALTSYEQYF. DNA for the CDR3: TGTGCCAGCACAGGGGCGTTGACCTCCTACGAGCAGTACTTC.

The J gene is TRBJ2-2, the V gene TRBV25-1; possibly TRBD2 for D (6 bases). V was pared by 4 bases and J by 6 bases, with 12 bases between. This CDR3 is 14 amino acids long. Germline CDR1 MGHDK, CDR2 SYGVNS. For the CDR3, the DNA is TGTGCCAGCAGTGGCGGGCTAGCGCCCGGGGAGCTGTTTTTT. This sequence encodes CASSGGLAPGELFF.

The table lists this clonotype with a few counts. The chain carries TRBV19 and TRBJ1-1; D call uncertain. Trimming removed 4 bases at V and 3 bases at J, with 9 bases between. CDR1 and CDR2 (germline): LNHDA, SQIVND (reference sequence). The CDR3 runs to 13 residues. DNA of the CDR3: TGTGCCAGTAGTAGAGATAGAGACACTGAAGCTTTCTTT. This gives the protein CASSRDRDTEAFF.

At least ten counts were recorded for this clonotype. The chain has TRBV7-9 and TRBJ1-6; no clear D. The CDR3 is 16 residues long. Germline-derived CDR1 and CDR2 are SEHNR and FQNEAQ (reference sequence). V lost 6 bases and J lost 0, with 12 bases in between. This chain's CDR3 is CASSQSGSSYNSPLHF. In DNA, the CDR3 is TGTGCCAGCAGTCAAAGTGGGAGCTCCTATAATTCACCCCTCCACTTT.

This clonotype was recorded a few times. CDR3 sequence: CASSLEGHPDEQYF. The CDR3 DNA follows: TGTGCCAGCAGCCTAGAGGGACACCCGGACGAGCAGTACTTC. The chain uses TRBV21-1 and TRBJ2-7; the table assigns TRBD1, which was not confirmed against the DNA. TRBV21-1 is a pseudogene. CDR3 length equals 14 residues.

This clonotype has a count of ten or more. The rearrangement uses TRBV12-3 or TRBV12-4 and TRBJ2-2; tentative D call: TRBD1 (7 bases). CDR3 length equals 16 residues. V was clipped by 3 bases and J by 4 bases, with 15 bases between them. CDR3 sequence reads: CASSFFQGGLTGELFF. The CDR3 coding sequence is TGTGCCAGCAGTTTTTTTCAGGGGGGCCTCACCGGGGAGCTGTTTTTT.

The chain links TRBV18 to TRBJ2-6; 7 nucleotides align to TRBD1. V gave up 6 bases and J gave up 0 bases; unmatched junction bases: 11. The germline CDR1 and CDR2 sequences are KGHSH and LQKENI. This CDR3 spans 18 amino acids. The CDR3 DNA follows: TGTGCCAGCTCCGAACAGGGGAATATCTTCTCTGGGGCCAACGTCCTGACTTTC. The encoded protein is CASSEQGNIFSGANVLTF.

The rearrangement joins TRBV6-6 to TRBJ2-7, with D maybe TRBD2 (5 bases). CDR3 size: 17 residues. Germline V gene data show CDR1 as MNHNY and CDR2 as SVGAGI (reference sequence). The V gene lost 2 bases and the J gene lost 7 bases, with 24 bases spanning the gap. CDR3 in amino acids: CASSYTSFRTGPGEQYF. CDR3 coding DNA: TGTGCCAGCAGTTACACTAGTTTCCGTACCGGTCCCGGTGAGCAGTACTTC.

This clonotype showed up many times. The rearrangement joins TRBV24-1 to TRBJ1-1, with a possible D match to TRBD1 (6 bases). The germline gives CDR1 KGHDR, CDR2 SFDVKD. Trimming took 6 bases from V and 7 from J, leaving 23 bases between them. The CDR3 extends over 16 amino acids. As DNA, the CDR3 is TGTGCCACCAGTTTCCCCGAATCTTGGACAGAGTTTGAAGCTTTCTTT. As protein: CATSFPESWTEFEAFF.

The genes are TRBV29-1 and TRBJ2-5; D unclear. Germline values: CDR1 SQVTM, CDR2 ANQGSEA. The CDR3 sequence is 13 residues long. The ends were cut back, 7 bases at V and 3 bases at J, with 15 bases in the middle. CDR3 in DNA: TGCAGCGCCGCAACAAGGCCCGAAGAGACCCAGTACTTC. Translation: CSAATRPEETQYF.

This clonotype was found many times. The J gene is TRBJ2-7, the V gene TRBV20-1; TRBD2 aligns across 10 bases. There are 16 residues in the CDR3. V dropped 3 bases and J dropped 5; count of bases not matched to a gene: 13. The V gene's germline CDR1 is DFQATT and CDR2 SNEGSKA (reference sequence). The CDR3 DNA sequence: TGCAGTGCTAGCCCGCCCCCTAGCGGGGGACTCCACGAGCAGTACTTC. Protein product: CSASPPPSGGLHEQYF.

This sequence joins TRBV7-9 and TRBJ1-1, with TRBD1 matching over 9 bases. V was pared by 5 bases and J by 4 bases, with 5 bases of the junction left unmatched. The CDR3 loop spans 14 amino acids. Germline V CDR1 and CDR2: SEHNR, FQNEAQ (reference sequence). CDR3 in DNA: TGTGCCAGCAGCGGGACAGGGTGGGCCACTGAAGCTTTCTTT. It encodes CASSGTGWATEAFF.

This clonotype has a count of ten or more. The chain joins TRBV10-3 to TRBJ2-5; 12 positions agree with TRBD2. This CDR3 has 15 residues. The germline V gene encodes CDR1 ENHRY and CDR2 SYGVKD. V dropped 6 bases and J dropped 4; count of bases not matched to a gene: 6. CDR3 sequence (DNA): TGTGCCATCAGGCCTAGCGGGGGGGCCGGAGAGACCCAGTACTTC. It specifies CAIRPSGGAGETQYF.

In this sample, this clonotype turned up many times. The chain combines TRBV7-3 with TRBJ2-3; a weak D match, TRBD1 (6 bases). V shed 2 bases and J shed 4 bases, with 13 bases lying between them. This CDR3 region has 15 residues. Germline V gives CDR1 SGHTA, CDR2 FQGTGA. The chain's CDR3 is CASSLVAGAADTQYF. For the CDR3, the DNA is TGTGCCAGCAGCTTAGTGGCAGGGGCTGCAGATACGCAGTATTTT.

This clonotype was counted ten times or more. The chain uses TRBV18 and TRBJ1-2, with D tentatively TRBD1 (5 bases). This CDR3 comprises 14 residues. Between the trimmed V and J ends, which lost 4 bases and 8 bases, there was a span of 17 bases. The germline V gene has CDR1 KGHSH and CDR2 LQKENI. Here the CDR3 DNA reads TGTGCCAGCTCACTTCCCAACCAGGGTAAAGGCTACACCTTC. As protein: CASSLPNQGKGYTF.

This clonotype was picked up many times. V is TRBV5-5 and J is TRBJ1-5, with a possible D match to TRBD1 (5 bases). V lost 3 bases, J lost 4 bases, and 11 bases lay in between. In germline, CDR1 is SGHKS, CDR2 YYEKEE (reference sequence). CDR3 length equals 14 residues. CDR3 region: CASSWGPDNQPQHF. CDR3 DNA: TGTGCCAGCAGCTGGGGCCCGGATAATCAGCCCCAGCATTTT. Full variable domain (remainder filled in from reference TRBV5-5 and TRBJ1-5): DAGVTQSPTHLIKTRGQQVTLRCSPISGHKSVSWYQQVLGQGPQFIFQYYEKEERGRGNFPDRFSARQFPNYSSELNVNALLLGDSALYLCASSWGPDNQPQHFGDGTRLSIL.

Ten or more counts support this clonotype. This sequence joins TRBV28 and TRBJ1-2; the D gene is possibly TRBD1 (6 bases). CDR1 is MDHEN and CDR2 is SYDVKM in the germline V gene. V was pared by 5 bases and J by 4 bases, with 11 bases between. This CDR3 has 13 residues. The CDR3 sequence is CASSDQGLYGYTF. The CDR3 DNA sequence: TGTGCCAGCAGTGATCAGGGGCTCTATGGCTACACCTTC.

The sample holds many counts of this clonotype. The genes are TRBV29-1 and TRBJ1-1; D remains unclear. This CDR3 spans 14 amino acids. V lost 5 bases and J 3 bases, leaving 16 bases between the germline ends. Germline V gene sequence: CDR1 SQVTM, CDR2 ANQGSEA. The CDR3 loop reads CSVQTGNVDTEAFF. CDR3 coding DNA: TGCAGCGTTCAAACCGGCAATGTGGACACTGAAGCTTTCTTT.

This clonotype turned up a few times. The chain links TRBV12-5 to TRBJ2-1; D is unresolved. Trimming pared 2 bases from V and 8 bases from J, leaving 4 bases between. CDR1 and CDR2 from the germline V gene are LGHNT and FRNRAP. The CDR3 has 11 residues. The CDR3 bases are TGTGCTAGTGGTTTGTACCATGAGCAGTTCTTC. The encoded protein is CASGLYHEQFF.

In its sample, this clonotype was seen many times. The V and J genes are TRBV12-3 or TRBV12-4 and TRBJ2-3; D uncertain. The CDR3 is made up of 9 amino acids. V was pared by 8 bases and J by 6 bases, with 3 bases between. CDR3 DNA sequence: TGTGCCAGCGGGGATACGCAGTATTTT. It codes for CASGDTQYF.

Of note for this clonotype: This is likely a read error, given that the CDR3 carries no conserved phenylalanine or tryptophan at its end. The genes are TRBV7-8 and TRBJ2-1, with D possibly TRBD1 on 6 matching bases. Per germline, CDR1 SGHVS and CDR2 FQNEAQ. V was clipped by 0 bases and J by 2 bases, with 11 bases between them. The CDR3 runs 16 residues. CDR3 in amino acids: CASSLAAGAAYNEQFL. The DNA for the CDR3 is TGTGCCAGCAGCTTAGCGGCAGGGGCTGCCTACAATGAGCAGTTCTTG.

This clonotype was found a few times. This sequence joins TRBV11-2 and TRBJ1-5; a weak D match, TRBD1 (5 bases). Trimming took off 1 base at V and 5 bases at J, with 12 bases between the two ends. Germline V gene sequence: CDR1 SGHAT, CDR2 FQNNGV. The CDR3 contains 15 residues. CDR3 coding DNA: TGTGCCAGCAGCTTAGGATTCCAGGGCCATCAGCCCCAGCATTTT. Encoded protein: CASSLGFQGHQPQHF.